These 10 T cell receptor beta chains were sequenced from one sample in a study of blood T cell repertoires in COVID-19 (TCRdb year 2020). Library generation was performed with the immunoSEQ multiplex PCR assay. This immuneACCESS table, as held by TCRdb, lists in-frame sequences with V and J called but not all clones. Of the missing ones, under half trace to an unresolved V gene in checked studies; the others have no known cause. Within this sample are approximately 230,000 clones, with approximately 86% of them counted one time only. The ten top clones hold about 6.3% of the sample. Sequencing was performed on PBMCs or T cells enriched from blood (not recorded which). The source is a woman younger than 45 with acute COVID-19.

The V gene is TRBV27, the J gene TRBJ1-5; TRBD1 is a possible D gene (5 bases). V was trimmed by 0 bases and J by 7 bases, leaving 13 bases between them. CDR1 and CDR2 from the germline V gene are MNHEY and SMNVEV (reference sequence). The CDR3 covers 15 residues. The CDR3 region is CASSLSRGEEQPQHF. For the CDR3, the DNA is TGTGCCAGCAGTTTATCTCGGGGGGAGGAACAGCCCCAGCATTTT.

CDR3 in amino acids: CASSQGQMNTEAFF. The CDR3 coding sequence is TGTGCCAGCTCACAGGGACAGATGAACACTGAAGCTTTCTTT. The V call is TRBV18, the J call TRBJ1-1; 7 bases match TRBD1. From germline, CDR1 is KGHSH and CDR2 LQKENI. The CDR3 has 14 amino acids. V gave up 4 bases and J gave up 0 bases; unmatched junction bases: 2.

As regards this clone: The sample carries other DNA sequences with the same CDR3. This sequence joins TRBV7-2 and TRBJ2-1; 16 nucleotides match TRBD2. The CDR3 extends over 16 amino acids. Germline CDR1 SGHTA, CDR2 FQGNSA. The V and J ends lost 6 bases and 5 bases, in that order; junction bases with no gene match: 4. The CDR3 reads CASSLGLAGGHNEQFF. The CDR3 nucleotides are TGTGCCAGCAGTTTGGGACTAGCGGGAGGGCACAATGAGCAGTTCTTC.

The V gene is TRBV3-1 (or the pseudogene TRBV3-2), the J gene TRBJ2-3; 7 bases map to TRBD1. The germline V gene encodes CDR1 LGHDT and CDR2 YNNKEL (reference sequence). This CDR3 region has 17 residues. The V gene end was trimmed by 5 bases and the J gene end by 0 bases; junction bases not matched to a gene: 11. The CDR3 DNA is TGTGCCAGCAGCTTACGTTGGACAGGCCTTAGCACAGATACGCAGTATTTT. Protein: CASSLRWTGLSTDTQYF.

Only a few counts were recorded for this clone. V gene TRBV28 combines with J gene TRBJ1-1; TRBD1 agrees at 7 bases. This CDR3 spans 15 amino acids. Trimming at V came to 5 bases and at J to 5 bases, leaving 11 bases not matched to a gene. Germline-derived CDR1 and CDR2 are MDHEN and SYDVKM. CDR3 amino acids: CASSPPDRVVTEAFF. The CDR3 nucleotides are TGTGCCAGCAGTCCACCCGACAGGGTAGTAACTGAAGCTTTCTTT.

The CDR3 region is CASRGGGNGYTF. Here the CDR3 DNA reads TGTGCCAGCCGCGGGGGTGGGAATGGCTACACCTTC. This chain joins TRBV6-5 and TRBJ1-2, with D maybe TRBD1 (5 bases). Germline V gene lookup returns CDR1 MNHEY and CDR2 SVGAGI. The CDR3 has 12 residues. Between the trimmed V and J ends, which lost 8 bases and 6 bases, there was a span of 13 bases.

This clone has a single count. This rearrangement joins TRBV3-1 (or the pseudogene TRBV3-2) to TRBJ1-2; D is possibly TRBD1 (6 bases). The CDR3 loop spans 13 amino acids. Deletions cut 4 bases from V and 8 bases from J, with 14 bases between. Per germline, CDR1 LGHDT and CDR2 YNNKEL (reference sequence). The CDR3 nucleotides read TGTGCCAGCAGCCCCACAGGGTTAGACGGCTACACCTTC. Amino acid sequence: CASSPTGLDGYTF.

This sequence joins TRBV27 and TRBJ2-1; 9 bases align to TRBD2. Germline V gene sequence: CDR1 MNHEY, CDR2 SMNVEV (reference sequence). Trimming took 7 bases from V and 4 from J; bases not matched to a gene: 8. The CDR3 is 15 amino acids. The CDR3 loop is CASKTSGGLYNEQFF. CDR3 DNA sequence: TGTGCCAGCAAAACAAGCGGGGGGCTGTACAATGAGCAGTTCTTC.

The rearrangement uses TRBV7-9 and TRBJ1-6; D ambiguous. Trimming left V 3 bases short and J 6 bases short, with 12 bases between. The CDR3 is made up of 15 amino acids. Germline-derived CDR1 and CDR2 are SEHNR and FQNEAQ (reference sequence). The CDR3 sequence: CASSFMKQRNSPLHF. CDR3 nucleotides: TGTGCCAGCAGCTTTATGAAGCAGCGTAATTCACCCCTCCACTTT.

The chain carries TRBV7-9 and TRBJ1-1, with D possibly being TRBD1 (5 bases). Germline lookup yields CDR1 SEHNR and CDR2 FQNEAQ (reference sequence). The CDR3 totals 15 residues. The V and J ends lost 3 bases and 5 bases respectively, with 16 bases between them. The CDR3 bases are TGTGCCAGCAGCTTTTACAGGCCCGACGGTACTGAAGCTTTCTTT. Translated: CASSFYRPDGTEAFF.